The 27 T cell receptor beta chains reported below all come from one sample, sequenced in a study of spatial heterogeneity in lung cancer. Notes on the study in general: Intratumoral expanded alpha and beta TCR counts were found to track tumor mutation counts.

Their recognized antigens are unknown. Regarding time point: sample taken at primary tumor resection. TCRdb used MiXCR to reprocess the 5' RACE reads, holding one entry per CDR3 protein. In the table there are about 23,000 distinct CDR3 sequences, approximately 6.5% of which are singletons. The specimen comprised lung tumor tissue, sampled at surgery. These receptor sequences come from a male donor with early-stage non-small cell lung cancer.

In nucleotides, the CDR3 is TGTGCCAGCAGCCCCCGACTAGCGGGTTCCACAGATACGCAGTATTTT. It is translated as CASSPRLAGSTDTQYF. The chain recombines TRBV3-1 with TRBJ2-3; 10 nucleotides line up with TRBD2. The CDR3 extends over 16 amino acids. The junction had 6 bases not matched to a gene; V was cut back by 4 bases and J by 2 bases. CDR1 and CDR2 from the germline V gene are LGHDT and YNNKEL (reference sequence).

V usage is TRBV5-1 and J usage is TRBJ2-1, with 8 bases fitting TRBD2. Germline CDR1 is SGHRS and CDR2 is YFSETQ. The CDR3 is 14 residues long. V lost 3 bases to trimming and J lost 6 bases; unmatched junction nucleotides: 5. For the CDR3, the DNA is TGCGCCAGCAGCTCCGGGGGGGCCGTCAATGAGCAGTTCTTC. Its protein product is CASSSGGAVNEQFF.

This clonotype was detected many times. The gene calls are TRBV11-2 and TRBJ2-7; D might be TRBD1 (6 bases). CDR3 length: 14 residues. V was clipped by 4 bases and J by 4 bases, with 14 bases between them. The germline CDR1 and CDR2 sequences are SGHAT and FQNNGV. CDR3 bases: TGTGCCAGCAGCTCCTCTTCAGGGGTGTACGAGCAGTACTTC. It codes for CASSSSSGVYEQYF.

The rearrangement uses TRBV12-3 or TRBV12-4 and TRBJ2-4; D not resolved. The V and J ends lost 5 bases and 3 bases respectively, with 11 bases between them. This CDR3 region has 14 residues. DNA for the CDR3: TGTGCCAGCAGTCCTTTCGCAATCAAAAACATTCAGTACTTC. It encodes CASSPFAIKNIQYF.

V usage is TRBV28 and J usage is TRBJ2-5; D might be TRBD1 or TRBD2, each matching 5 bases. Germline CDR1 MDHEN, CDR2 SYDVKM. Trimming took 2 bases from V and 3 from J, leaving 10 bases between them. This CDR3 region has 14 residues. CDR3 region: CASSLPGRKETQYF. CDR3 nucleotides: TGTGCCAGCAGTTTACCGGGGCGAAAAGAGACCCAGTACTTC.

In this sample, this clonotype turned up many times. V usage is TRBV2 and J usage is TRBJ2-5; TRBD2 might be the D (6 bases). V was cut by 7 bases and J by 5 bases, with 11 bases left in between. The CDR3 runs 12 residues. From germline, CDR1 is SNHLY and CDR2 FYNNEI. The CDR3 region is CASIRGGETQYF. The CDR3 bases are TGTGCCAGCATAAGGGGAGGCGAGACCCAGTACTTC. Using reference TRBV2 and TRBJ2-5 for the parts outside the CDR3, the full variable domain is EPEVTQTPSHQVTQMGQEVILRCVPISNHLYFYWYRQILGQKVEFLVSFYNNEISEKSEIFDDQFSVERPDGSNFTLKIRSTKLEDSAMYFCASIRGGETQYFGPGTRLLVL.

This clonotype has at least ten counts. This chain uses TRBV7-2 with TRBJ2-5; tentative D call: TRBD1 (6 bases). Germline CDR1 is SGHTA and CDR2 is FQGNSA. V lost 5 bases to trimming and J lost 2 bases, with 15 bases between them. This CDR3 is built from 15 residues. This chain's CDR3 is CASSPGATLQETQYF. In nucleotides, the CDR3 is TGTGCCAGCAGCCCAGGGGCTACGTTACAAGAGACCCAGTACTTC.

This clonotype was recorded many times. V and J are TRBV28 and TRBJ2-5; 7 bases are shared with TRBD2. There are 13 residues in the CDR3. From germline, CDR1 is MDHEN and CDR2 SYDVKM. CDR3 sequence (DNA): TGTGCGACCCTCCTAGCGGACCAAGAGACCCAGTACTTC. Translating it yields CATLLADQETQYF.

Ten or more counts support this clonotype. The rearrangement links TRBV5-4 to TRBJ1-1; no clear D. Germline lookup yields CDR1 SGHNT and CDR2 YYREEE (reference sequence). The CDR3 loop spans 16 amino acids. V was cut by 1 base and J by 7 bases, with 20 bases left in between. The CDR3 DNA reads as TGTGCCAGCAGCTTGTCTTTTACCTCGGGGAAGGGTGAAGCTTTCTTT. Translated, it gives CASSLSFTSGKGEAFF. Looking up the rest from reference TRBV5-4 and TRBJ1-1 gives the full variable domain: ETGVTQSPTHLIKTRGQQVTLRCSSQSGHNTVSWYQQALGQGPQFIFQYYREEENGRGNFPPRFSGLQFPNYSSELNVNALELDDSALYLCASSLSFTSGKGEAFFGQGTRLTVV.

The V call is TRBV19, the J call TRBJ2-5, with D perhaps matching TRBD2 (6 bases). CDR3 size: 15 residues. Looked up from germline, CDR1 is LNHDA and CDR2 is SQIVND (reference sequence). Trimming shortened V by 2 bases and J by 3 bases, and 13 bases separated the two germline ends. CDR3 sequence reads: CASSILRDSKETQYF. The CDR3 DNA reads TGTGCCAGTAGTATACTCCGGGACTCAAAAGAGACCCAGTACTTC.

This clonotype appeared many times. The V call is TRBV10-3, the J call TRBJ2-7; D uncertain. There are 12 residues in the CDR3. Germline-derived CDR1 and CDR2 are ENHRY and SYGVKD. V lost 3 bases and J 3 bases, leaving 6 bases between the germline ends. The CDR3 sequence: CAISDTSYEQYF. The CDR3 DNA follows: TGTGCCATCAGTGATACAAGCTACGAGCAGTACTTC.

Ten or more counts support this clonotype. V and J are TRBV18 and TRBJ2-2; possible D gene TRBD1, 6 bases. V gave up 6 bases and J gave up 0 bases, with 11 bases separating them. This CDR3 is built from 15 residues. Germline V gene data show CDR1 as KGHSH and CDR2 as LQKENI. The CDR3 spells CASSQTGANTGELFF. Here the CDR3 DNA reads TGTGCCAGCTCGCAGACAGGCGCGAACACCGGGGAGCTGTTTTTT.

In this sample, this clonotype turned up many times. The chain links TRBV6-5 to TRBJ2-7; 7 bases align to TRBD1. The CDR3 has 14 amino acids. CDR1 is MNHEY, CDR2 SVGAGI, per germline. Trimming removed 6 bases from V and 3 bases from J; junction bases left unmatched: 8. The CDR3 loop is CASSRDSAYYEQYF. The DNA of the CDR3 is TGTGCCAGCAGCCGGGACAGTGCCTACTACGAGCAGTACTTC.

The table lists this clonotype with many counts. CDR3 sequence (DNA): TGTGCCAGCAGCTCTAACGAGATGGGCCAAGAGACCCAGTACTTC. Translated, it gives CASSSNEMGQETQYF. The chain is built from TRBV7-9 and TRBJ2-5; D is undetermined. V lost 4 bases and J 1 base, leaving 13 bases between the germline ends. This CDR3 is 15 amino acids long. Germline CDR1 and CDR2: SEHNR and FQNEAQ (reference sequence).

This clonotype counts as medium-sized. The chain is built from TRBV18 and TRBJ2-5, with D unclear. Per germline, CDR1 KGHSH and CDR2 LQKENI. The CDR3 runs 11 residues. Trimming removed 5 bases at V and 1 base at J, with 2 bases between. CDR3 sequence: CASSSQETQYF. The CDR3 DNA sequence: TGTGCCAGCTCATCCCAAGAGACCCAGTACTTC.

This clonotype was recorded at least ten times. The V and J genes are TRBV12-3 or TRBV12-4 and TRBJ1-1; TRBD1 is a possible D gene (5 bases). The CDR3 consists of 11 residues. Trimming removed 7 bases at V and 7 bases at J, with 10 bases between. In DNA form, the CDR3 reads TGTGCCAGCATGACAGCTTATGAAGCTTTCTTT. This sequence encodes CASMTAYEAFF.

In its sample, this clonotype was seen many times. This chain uses TRBV12-3 or TRBV12-4 with TRBJ2-1, with 12 bases identical to TRBD2. The CDR3 length is 17 residues. The ends lost 6 bases at V and 8 bases at J; junction bases unmatched: 14. CDR3 sequence (DNA): TGTGCCAGCAGCTACGATTCAACTAGCGGGGGGACGGATGAGCAGTTCTTC. Translating gives CASSYDSTSGGTDEQFF.

This clonotype occurred many times. The gene calls are TRBV3-1 and TRBJ2-7; 7 bases match TRBD1. The CDR3 totals 14 residues. Germline V gene sequence: CDR1 LGHDT, CDR2 YNNKEL (reference sequence). V shed 5 bases, J shed 1 base, and the junction held 5 bases outside the gene matches. In nucleotides, the CDR3 is TGTGCCAGCAGCGTATACAGGGGTTCCTACGAGCAGTACTTC. Translated, it gives CASSVYRGSYEQYF.

This clonotype showed up many times. CDR3 sequence reads: CASSNRDTPDSPLHF. CDR3 DNA sequence: TGTGCCAGCAGCAACAGGGACACCCCAGATTCACCCCTCCACTTT. The rearrangement links TRBV7-9 to TRBJ1-6, with D maybe TRBD1 (6 bases). The CDR3 is 15 amino acids. With 5 bases removed from V and 8 bases from J, the gap between germline ends came to 16 bases. Germline assignment: CDR1 SEHNR and CDR2 FQNEAQ (reference sequence).

This clonotype turned up a few times. V usage is TRBV28 and J usage is TRBJ1-1; D remains ambiguous. V lost 2 bases to trimming and J lost 4 bases, with 11 bases between them. The CDR3 spans 14 residues. CDR1 is MDHEN and CDR2 is SYDVKM in the germline V gene. The chain's CDR3 is CASSLAGYGTEAFF. CDR3 sequence (DNA): TGTGCCAGCAGTTTAGCGGGATATGGCACTGAAGCTTTCTTT.

This clonotype was seen only once. V and J are TRBV18 and TRBJ2-7; 7 bases map to TRBD1. Germline CDR1 is KGHSH and CDR2 is LQKENI. J gave up 0 bases and V 6 bases, and 5 bases lay outside the gene matches. The CDR3 loop spans 14 amino acids. DNA for the CDR3: TGTGCCAGCTCTCCCCGGGACAGCTCCTACGAGCAGTACTTC. Amino acids: CASSPRDSSYEQYF. Full variable domain (missing parts from reference TRBV18 and TRBJ2-7): NAGVMQNPRHLVRRRGQEARLRCSPMKGHSHVYWYRQLPEEGLKFMVYLQKENIIDESGMPKERFSAEFPKEGPSILRIQQVVRGDSAAYFCASSPRDSSYEQYFGPGTRLTVT.

This clonotype has at least ten counts. The chain has TRBV7-9 and TRBJ1-2; D gene uncertain. The V and J ends lost 3 bases and 6 bases respectively, with 8 bases between them. The CDR3 is 12 residues long. CDR1 and CDR2 from the germline V gene are SEHNR and FQNEAQ (reference sequence). Here the CDR3 reads CASSFTGNGYTF. In nucleotides, the CDR3 is TGTGCCAGCAGCTTTACCGGGAATGGCTACACCTTC.

This clonotype was seen a few times. The rearrangement links TRBV3-1 to TRBJ1-1; TRBD1 agrees at 7 bases. Germline assignment: CDR1 LGHDT and CDR2 YNNKEL (reference sequence). The trim removed 3 bases at V and 6 bases at J, leaving 7 bases unmatched. CDR3 size: 14 residues. CDR3 in amino acids: CASSHAVQGAEAFF. DNA of the CDR3: TGTGCCAGCAGCCATGCTGTTCAGGGGGCTGAAGCTTTCTTT.

This clonotype was recorded many times. This chain joins TRBV15 and TRBJ2-5; D is perhaps TRBD1 or TRBD2 (5 bases each). Germline lookup yields CDR1 LNHNV and CDR2 YYDKDF (reference sequence). V was pared by 5 bases and J by 1 base, with 17 bases between. There are 16 residues in the CDR3. The CDR3 DNA follows: TGTGCCACCAGCGCCGGAGGCTTCGGGACCCAAGAGACCCAGTACTTC. Translation gives CATSAGGFGTQETQYF. Supplemented by reference TRBV15 and TRBJ2-5, the full variable domain reads DAMVIQNPRYQVTQFGKPVTLSCSQTLNHNVMYWYQQKSSQAPKLLFHYYDKDFNNEADTPDNFQSRRPNTSFCFLDIRSPGLGDTAMYLCATSAGGFGTQETQYFGPGTRLLVL.

V and J are TRBV3-1 and TRBJ1-1; 9 bases agree with TRBD1. Germline values: CDR1 LGHDT, CDR2 YNNKEL (reference sequence). CDR3 length: 15 residues. V lost 5 bases to trimming and J lost 3 bases; unmatched junction nucleotides: 7. CDR3 amino acids: CASSFRQGVHTEAFF. Written as DNA, the CDR3 is TGTGCCAGCAGCTTTCGACAGGGGGTACACACTGAAGCTTTCTTT.

This clonotype was seen ten or more times. This sequence joins TRBV6-5 and TRBJ2-3; maybe TRBD2 (5 bases). There are 14 residues in the CDR3. V lost 6 bases, J lost 2 bases, and 12 bases lay in between. Per the germline V gene, CDR1 is MNHEY and CDR2 is SVGAGI. The chain's CDR3 is CASSLWRVTDTQYF. Here the CDR3 DNA reads TGTGCCAGCAGCCTCTGGCGGGTCACAGATACGCAGTATTTT.

This clonotype was seen ten or more times. The chain joins TRBV19 to TRBJ1-2, with D perhaps TRBD1 (5 bases). The CDR3 is made up of 9 amino acids. The ends were cut back, 10 bases at V and 7 bases at J, with 7 bases in the middle. CDR1 and CDR2 (germline): LNHDA, SQIVND (reference sequence). CDR3 DNA: TGTGCCACAGGGCCTGGCTACACCTTC. It yields the protein CATGPGYTF.